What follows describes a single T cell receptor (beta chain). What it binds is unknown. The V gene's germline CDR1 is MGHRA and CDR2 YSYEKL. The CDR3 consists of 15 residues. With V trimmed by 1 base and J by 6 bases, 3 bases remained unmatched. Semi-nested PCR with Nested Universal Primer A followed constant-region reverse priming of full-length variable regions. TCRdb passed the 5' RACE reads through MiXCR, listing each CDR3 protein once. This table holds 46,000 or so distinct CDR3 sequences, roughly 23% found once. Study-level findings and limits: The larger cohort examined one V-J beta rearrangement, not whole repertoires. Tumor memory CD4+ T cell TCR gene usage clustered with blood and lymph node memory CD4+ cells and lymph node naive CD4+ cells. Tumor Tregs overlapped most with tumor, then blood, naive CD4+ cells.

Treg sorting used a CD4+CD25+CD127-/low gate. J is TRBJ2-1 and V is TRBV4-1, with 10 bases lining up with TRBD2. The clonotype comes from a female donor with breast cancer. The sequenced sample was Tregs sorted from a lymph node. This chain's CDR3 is CASSQVLAGANEQFF. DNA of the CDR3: TGCGCCAGCAGCCAAGTTCTAGCGGGAGCCAATGAGCAGTTCTTC.